This T cell receptor beta chain was identified during a study of T cell responses to AZD1222 COVID-19 vaccine. Trimming removed 3 bases from V and 4 bases from J, with 10 bases in between. From germline, CDR1 is SGHTS and CDR2 YDEGEE. The CDR3 is 13 amino acids. General study points: Recipients of two AZD1222 doses showed rising Spike-specific TCR breadth and depth. Donors skewed white British and female; clonal diversity was possibly underestimated. Only a handful of AZD1222 recipients tested seropositive at baseline. Researchers report vaccine-associated CD4 TCRs spanning spike, with dominance at 160-218 and 743-854.

The data were produced by immunoSEQ multiplex PCR, yet TCRdb's version contains in-frame clones alone and is incomplete. The sample yields about 49,000 clones, under 85% seen once. Details on this clone: Its specificity is not known.

This specimen was peripheral blood, taken on day 0 of MenACWY control vaccination. The receptor comes from an adult in good health. The chain combines TRBV5-8 with TRBJ1-1; no clear D gene. CDR3 sequence (DNA): TGTGCCAGCAGCTCGGGGAGGTTCACTGAAGCTTTCTTT. Its translation is CASSSGRFTEAFF.